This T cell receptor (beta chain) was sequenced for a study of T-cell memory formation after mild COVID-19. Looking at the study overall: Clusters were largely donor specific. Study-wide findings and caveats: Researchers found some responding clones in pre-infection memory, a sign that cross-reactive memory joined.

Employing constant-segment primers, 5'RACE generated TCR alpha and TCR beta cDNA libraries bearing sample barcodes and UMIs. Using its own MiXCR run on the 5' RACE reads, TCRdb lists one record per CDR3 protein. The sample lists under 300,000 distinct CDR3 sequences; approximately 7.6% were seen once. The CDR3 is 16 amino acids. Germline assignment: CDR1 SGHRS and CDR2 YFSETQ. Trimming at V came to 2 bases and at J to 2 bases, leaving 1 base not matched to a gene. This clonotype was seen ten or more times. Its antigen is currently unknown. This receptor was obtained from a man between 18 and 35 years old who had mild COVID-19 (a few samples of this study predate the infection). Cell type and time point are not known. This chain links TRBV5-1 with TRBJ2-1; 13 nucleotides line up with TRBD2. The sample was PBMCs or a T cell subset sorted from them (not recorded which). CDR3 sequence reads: CASSLGLAGAYNEQFF. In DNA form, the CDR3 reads TGCGCCAGCAGCTTAGGACTAGCGGGAGCCTACAATGAGCAGTTCTTC.